The entry that follows covers one T cell receptor (beta chain) sequence. This sample is part of a study of blood T cell repertoires in COVID-19. Germline CDR1 reads LGHNT; CDR2 reads FRNRAP. The CDR3 length is 12 residues. Between the trimmed V and J ends, which lost 6 bases and 5 bases, there was a span of 10 bases. TCRdb's copy holds only in-frame clones and misses some; the assay was immunoSEQ multiplex PCR. The data contain fewer than 300,000 clones, around 80% of them singletons. The receptor comes from a man in his forties who had been exposed to COVID-19. The J gene is TRBJ1-1, the V gene TRBV12-5, with D perhaps TRBD1 (5 bases). Sequencing input: PBMCs or T cells enriched from blood (not recorded which). This CDR3 reads CASGTGGTEAFF. The DNA for the CDR3 is TGTGCTAGTGGAACCGGGGGGACTGAAGCTTTCTTT.